The TCR beta chain described here comes from a study of blood T cell repertoires in COVID-19. The method was immunoSEQ multiplex PCR; TCRdb's version includes in-frame clones alone and lacks a portion of them. Of about 45,000 clones in the sample, around 93% were seen once. The junction had 4 bases not matched to a gene; V was cut back by 8 bases and J by 4 bases. The CDR3 has 13 residues. Germline CDR1 SNHLY, CDR2 FYNNEI. The rearrangement uses TRBV2 and TRBJ1-1; 10 bases map to TRBD1. The receptor was isolated from a human donor in a cohort sampled during active COVID-19. Sample: peripheral blood. As DNA, the CDR3 is TGTGCCAGCCGACAGGGGGCGAGCACTGAAGCTTTCTTT. Translated: CASRQGASTEAFF. Supplemented by reference TRBV2 and TRBJ1-1, the full variable domain reads EPEVTQTPSHQVTQMGQEVILRCVPISNHLYFYWYRQILGQKVEFLVSFYNNEISEKSEIFDDQFSVERPDGSNFTLKIRSTKLEDSAMYFCASRQGASTEAFFGQGTRLTVV.